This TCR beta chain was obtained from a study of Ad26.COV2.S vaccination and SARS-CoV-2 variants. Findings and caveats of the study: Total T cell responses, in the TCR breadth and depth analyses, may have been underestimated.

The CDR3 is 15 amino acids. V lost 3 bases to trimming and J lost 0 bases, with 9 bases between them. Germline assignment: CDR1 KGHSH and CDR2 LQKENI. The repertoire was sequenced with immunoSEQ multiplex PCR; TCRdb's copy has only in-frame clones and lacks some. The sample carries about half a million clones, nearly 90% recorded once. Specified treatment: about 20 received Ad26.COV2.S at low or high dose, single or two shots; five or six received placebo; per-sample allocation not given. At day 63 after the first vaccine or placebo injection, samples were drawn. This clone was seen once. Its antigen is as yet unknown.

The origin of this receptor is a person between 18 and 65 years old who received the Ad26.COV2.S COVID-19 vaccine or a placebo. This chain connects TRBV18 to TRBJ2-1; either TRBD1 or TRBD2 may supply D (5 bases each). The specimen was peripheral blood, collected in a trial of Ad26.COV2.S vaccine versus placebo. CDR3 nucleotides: TGTGCCAGCTCACCCCGGGACGGCTCCTACAATGAGCAGTTCTTC. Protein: CASSPRDGSYNEQFF.